What follows is one T cell receptor beta chain and its context. The sample is drawn from a study of control samples from healthy donors and cancer patients. Generated by immunoSEQ multiplex PCR, the TCRdb table keeps only in-frame clones and is missing some. The record lists under 200,000 clones, of which the ten most abundant hold around 2%. The CDR3 consists of 17 residues. CDR1 MDHEN and CDR2 SYDVKM come from the germline V gene. Trimming removed 5 bases at V and 2 bases at J, with 18 bases between. The source material was blood. The receptor comes from a woman aged 25 to 39 in good health. The V call is TRBV28, the J call TRBJ2-2; D may be TRBD1 (8 bases). The CDR3 DNA is TGTGCCAGCAGTCGGGAGGACAGGGCAACAAACACCGGGGAGCTGTTTTTT. It translates to CASSREDRATNTGELFF.